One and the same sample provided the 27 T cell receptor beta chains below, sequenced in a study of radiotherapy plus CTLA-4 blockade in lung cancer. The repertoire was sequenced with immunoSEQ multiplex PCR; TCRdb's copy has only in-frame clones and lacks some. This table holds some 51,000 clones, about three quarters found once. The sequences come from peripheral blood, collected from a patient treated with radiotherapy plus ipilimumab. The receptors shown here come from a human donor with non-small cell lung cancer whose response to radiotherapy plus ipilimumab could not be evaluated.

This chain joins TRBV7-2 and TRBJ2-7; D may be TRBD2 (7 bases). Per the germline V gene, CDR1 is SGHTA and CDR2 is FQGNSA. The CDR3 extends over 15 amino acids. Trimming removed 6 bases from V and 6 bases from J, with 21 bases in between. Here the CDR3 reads CASSSRGGGISEQYF. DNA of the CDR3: TGTGCCAGCAGTTCACGCGGGGGCGGGATAAGCGAGCAGTACTTC.

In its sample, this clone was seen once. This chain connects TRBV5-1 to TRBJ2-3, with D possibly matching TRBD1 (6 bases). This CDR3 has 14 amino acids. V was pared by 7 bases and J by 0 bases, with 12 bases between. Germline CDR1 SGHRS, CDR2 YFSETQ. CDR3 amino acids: CASLRGGSTDTQYF. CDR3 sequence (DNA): TGCGCCAGCCTTCGAGGGGGTAGCACAGATACGCAGTATTTT.

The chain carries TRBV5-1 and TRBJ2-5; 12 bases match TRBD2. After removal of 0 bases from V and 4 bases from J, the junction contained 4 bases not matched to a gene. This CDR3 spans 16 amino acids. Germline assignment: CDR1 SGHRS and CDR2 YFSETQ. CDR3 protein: CASSLGTSGNSETQYF. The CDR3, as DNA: TGCGCCAGCAGCTTGGGGACTAGCGGGAATTCAGAGACCCAGTACTTC.

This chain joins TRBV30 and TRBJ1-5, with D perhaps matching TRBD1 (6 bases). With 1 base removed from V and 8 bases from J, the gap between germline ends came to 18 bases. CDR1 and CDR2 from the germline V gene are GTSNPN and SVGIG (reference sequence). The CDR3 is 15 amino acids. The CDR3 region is CAWSEDGGGREPQHF. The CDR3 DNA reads TGTGCCTGGAGTGAGGATGGGGGGGGCAGGGAGCCCCAGCATTTT.

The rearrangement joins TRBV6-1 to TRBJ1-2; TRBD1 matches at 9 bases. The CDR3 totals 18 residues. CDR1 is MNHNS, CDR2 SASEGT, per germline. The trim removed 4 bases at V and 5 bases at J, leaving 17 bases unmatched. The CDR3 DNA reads TGTGCCAGCAGTGGAACCCCGGGACAGGGTTTATCTCTATATGGCTACACCTTC. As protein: CASSGTPGQGLSLYGYTF.

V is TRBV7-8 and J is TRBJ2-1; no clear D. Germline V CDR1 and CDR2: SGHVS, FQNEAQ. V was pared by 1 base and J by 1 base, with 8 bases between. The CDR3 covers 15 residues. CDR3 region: CASSLGHTSYNEQFF. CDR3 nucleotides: TGTGCCAGCAGCTTAGGACACACTTCCTACAATGAGCAGTTCTTC.

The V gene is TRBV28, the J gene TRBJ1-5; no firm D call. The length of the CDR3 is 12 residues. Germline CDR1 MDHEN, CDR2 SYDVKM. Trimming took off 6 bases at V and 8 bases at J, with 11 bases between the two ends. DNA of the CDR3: TGTGCCAGCAGCCTTCCTTATGAGCCCCAGCATTTT. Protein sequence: CASSLPYEPQHF.

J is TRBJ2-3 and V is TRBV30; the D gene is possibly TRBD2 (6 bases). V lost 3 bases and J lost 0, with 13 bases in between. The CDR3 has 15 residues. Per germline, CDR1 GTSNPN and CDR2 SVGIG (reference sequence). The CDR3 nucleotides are TGTGCCTGGAGAAATGTCGGGGGTAGCACAGATACGCAGTATTTT. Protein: CAWRNVGGSTDTQYF. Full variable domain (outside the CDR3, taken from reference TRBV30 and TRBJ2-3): SQTIHQWPATLVQPVGSPLSLECTVEGTSNPNLYWYRQAAGRGLQLLFYSVGIGQISSEVPQNLSASRPQDRQFILSSKKLLLSDSGFYLCAWRNVGGSTDTQYFGPGTRLTVL.

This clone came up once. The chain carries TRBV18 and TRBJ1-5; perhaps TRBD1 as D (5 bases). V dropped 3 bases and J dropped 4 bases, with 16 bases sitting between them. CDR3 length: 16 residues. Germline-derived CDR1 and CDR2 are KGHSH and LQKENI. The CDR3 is CASSPPLTGGNQPQHF. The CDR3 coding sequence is TGTGCCAGCTCACCTCCCTTGACCGGGGGTAATCAGCCCCAGCATTTT.

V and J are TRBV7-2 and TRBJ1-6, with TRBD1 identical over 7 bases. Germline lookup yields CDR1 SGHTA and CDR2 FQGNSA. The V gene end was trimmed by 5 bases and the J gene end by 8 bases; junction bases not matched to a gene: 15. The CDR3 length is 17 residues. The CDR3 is CASSKNPGDRAYSPLHF. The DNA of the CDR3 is TGTGCCAGCAGCAAAAATCCTGGAGACAGGGCCTATTCACCCCTCCACTTT.

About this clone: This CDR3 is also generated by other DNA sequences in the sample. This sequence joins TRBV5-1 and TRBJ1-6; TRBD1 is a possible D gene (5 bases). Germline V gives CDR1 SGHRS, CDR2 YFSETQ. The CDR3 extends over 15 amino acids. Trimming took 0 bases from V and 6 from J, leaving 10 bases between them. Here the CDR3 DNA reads TGCGCCAGCAGCTTGGAGGGGCAGGGTAATTCACCCCTCCACTTT. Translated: CASSLEGQGNSPLHF.

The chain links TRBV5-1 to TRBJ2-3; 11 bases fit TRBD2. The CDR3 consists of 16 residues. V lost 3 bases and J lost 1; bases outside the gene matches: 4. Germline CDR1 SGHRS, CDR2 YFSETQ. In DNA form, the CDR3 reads TGCGCCAGCAGCTCGGCGGGACTAGCGGGCACAGATACGCAGTATTTT. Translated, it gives CASSSAGLAGTDTQYF.

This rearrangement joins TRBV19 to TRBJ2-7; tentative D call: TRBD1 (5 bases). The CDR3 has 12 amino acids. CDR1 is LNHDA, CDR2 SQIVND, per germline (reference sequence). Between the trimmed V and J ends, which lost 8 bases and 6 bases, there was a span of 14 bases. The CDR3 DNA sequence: TGTGCCAGTTCCACCCCAGGGTTCGAGCAGTACTTC. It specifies CASSTPGFEQYF.

The CDR3 DNA reads TGTGCCAGCAGCTTTGCGGGGGGAACCGGGGAGCTGTTTTTT. The encoded protein is CASSFAGGTGELFF. The rearrangement links TRBV7-7 to TRBJ2-2; 8 nucleotides match TRBD2. Germline V CDR1 and CDR2: SSHAT, FNYEAQ (reference sequence). The CDR3 is 14 amino acids. Trimming removed 3 bases from V and 5 bases from J; junction bases left unmatched: 2.

CDR3 in DNA: TGTGCCAGCAGCTTAGGCGGAAGCGACTCCTACAATGAGCAGTTCTTC. Translated, it gives CASSLGGSDSYNEQFF. V gene TRBV7-3 combines with J gene TRBJ2-1, with D unclear. The CDR3 runs to 16 residues. V lost 2 bases and J 0 bases, leaving 11 bases between the germline ends. Per the germline V gene, CDR1 is SGHTA and CDR2 is FQGTGA.

CDR3 nucleotide sequence: TGTGCCAGCAGCAAAGCAGATAGCGTCCCACAAAAAGAGACCCAGTACTTC. This translates into CASSKADSVPQKETQYF. The gene calls are TRBV21-1 and TRBJ2-5; the table's D call of TRBD2 was not tested on the DNA. TRBV21-1 is designated a pseudogene. The CDR3 length is 17 residues.

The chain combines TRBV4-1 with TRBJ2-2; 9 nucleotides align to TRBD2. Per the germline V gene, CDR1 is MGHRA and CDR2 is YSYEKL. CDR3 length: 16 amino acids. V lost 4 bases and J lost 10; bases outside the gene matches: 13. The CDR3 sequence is CASSLLAGAEYLELFF. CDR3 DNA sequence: TGCGCCAGCAGCCTTTTAGCGGGAGCAGAGTACTTGGAGCTGTTTTTT.

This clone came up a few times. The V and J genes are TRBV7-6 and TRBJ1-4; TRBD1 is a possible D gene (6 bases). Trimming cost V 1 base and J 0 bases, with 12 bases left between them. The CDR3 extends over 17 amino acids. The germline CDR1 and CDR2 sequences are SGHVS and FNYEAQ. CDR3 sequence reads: CASSLERQEATNEKLFF. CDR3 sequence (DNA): TGTGCCAGCAGCTTAGAGAGACAGGAAGCAACTAATGAAAAACTGTTTTTT. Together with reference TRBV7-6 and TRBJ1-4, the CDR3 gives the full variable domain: GAGVSQSPRYKVTKRGQDVALRCDPISGHVSLYWYRQALGQGPEFLTYFNYEAQQDKSGLPNDRFSAERPEGSISTLTIQRTEQRDSAMYRCASSLERQEATNEKLFFGSGTQLSVL.

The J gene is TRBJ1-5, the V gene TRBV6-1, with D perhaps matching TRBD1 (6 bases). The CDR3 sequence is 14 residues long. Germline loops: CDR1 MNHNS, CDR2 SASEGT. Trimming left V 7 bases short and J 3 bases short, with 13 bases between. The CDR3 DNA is TGTGCCAGCATGATGGACAGAAACAATCAGCCCCAGCATTTT. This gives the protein CASMMDRNNQPQHF.

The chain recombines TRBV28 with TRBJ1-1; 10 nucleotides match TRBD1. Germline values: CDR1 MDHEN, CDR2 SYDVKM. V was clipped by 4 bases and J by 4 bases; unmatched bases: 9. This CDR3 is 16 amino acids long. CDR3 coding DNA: TGTGCCAGCAGTTCCCTGACAGGGGGCGGGGGCACTGAAGCTTTCTTT. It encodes CASSSLTGGGGTEAFF.

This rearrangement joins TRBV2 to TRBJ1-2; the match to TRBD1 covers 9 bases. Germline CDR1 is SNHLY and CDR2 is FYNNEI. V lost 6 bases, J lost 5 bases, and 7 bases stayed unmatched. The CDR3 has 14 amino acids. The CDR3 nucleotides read TGTGCCAGCAGGGCACAGGGGGCCACTTATGGCTACACCTTC. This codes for CASRAQGATYGYTF.

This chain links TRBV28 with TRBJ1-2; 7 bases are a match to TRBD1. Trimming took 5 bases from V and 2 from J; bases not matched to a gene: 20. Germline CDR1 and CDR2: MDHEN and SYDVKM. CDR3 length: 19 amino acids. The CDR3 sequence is CASSPIIDFRQGRNYGYTF. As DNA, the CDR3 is TGTGCCAGCAGTCCAATAATAGACTTCCGACAGGGTAGGAACTATGGCTACACCTTC.

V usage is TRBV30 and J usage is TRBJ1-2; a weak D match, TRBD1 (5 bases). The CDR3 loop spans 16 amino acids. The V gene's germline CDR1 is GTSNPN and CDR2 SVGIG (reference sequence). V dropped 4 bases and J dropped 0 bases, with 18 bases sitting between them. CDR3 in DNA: TGTGCCTGGATCGCGGGGGGTAAATTAGCTAACTATGGCTACACCTTC. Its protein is CAWIAGGKLANYGYTF. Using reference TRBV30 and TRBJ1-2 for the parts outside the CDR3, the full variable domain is SQTIHQWPATLVQPVGSPLSLECTVEGTSNPNLYWYRQAAGRGLQLLFYSVGIGQISSEVPQNLSASRPQDRQFILSSKKLLLSDSGFYLCAWIAGGKLANYGYTFGSGTRLTVV.

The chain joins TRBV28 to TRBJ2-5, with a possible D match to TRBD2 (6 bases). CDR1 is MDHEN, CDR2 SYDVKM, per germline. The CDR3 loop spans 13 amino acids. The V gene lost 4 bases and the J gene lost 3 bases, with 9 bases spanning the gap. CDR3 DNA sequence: TGTGCCAGCAGTTCGGGACTTGAAGAGACCCAGTACTTC. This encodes CASSSGLEETQYF.

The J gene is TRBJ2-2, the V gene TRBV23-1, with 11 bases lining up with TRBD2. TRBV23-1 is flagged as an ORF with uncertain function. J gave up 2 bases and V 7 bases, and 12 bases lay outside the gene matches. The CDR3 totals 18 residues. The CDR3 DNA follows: TGCGCCAGCACCCCGGGCGGCCTAGCGGGAGGAAACACCGGGGAGCTGTTTTTT. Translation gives CASTPGGLAGGNTGELFF.

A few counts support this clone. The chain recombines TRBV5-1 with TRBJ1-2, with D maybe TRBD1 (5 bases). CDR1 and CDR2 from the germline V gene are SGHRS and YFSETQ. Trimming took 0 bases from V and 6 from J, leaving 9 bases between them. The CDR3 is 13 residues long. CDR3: CASSLEGPDGYTF. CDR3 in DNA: TGCGCCAGCAGCTTGGAGGGGCCCGATGGCTACACCTTC.

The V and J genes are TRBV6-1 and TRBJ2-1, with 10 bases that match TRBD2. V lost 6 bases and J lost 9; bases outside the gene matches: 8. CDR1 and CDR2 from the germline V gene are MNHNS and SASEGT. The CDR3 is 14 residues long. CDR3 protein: CASSPTSGPSEQFF. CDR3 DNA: TGTGCCAGCAGCCCGACTAGCGGGCCGAGTGAGCAGTTCTTC.